This TCR beta chain was identified in a study of T cells in Graves' hyperthyroidism and ophthalmopathy. This clonotype was picked up many times. The antigen is unknown. Study results and limitations: Ophthalmopathy was distinguished from stable hyperthyroidism by 13 V-J signatures. Most clonotypes that expanded in the thyroid above 0.001 also showed up in blood.

The CDR3 totals 13 residues. Trimming took off 5 bases at V and 7 bases at J, with 12 bases between the two ends. In germline, CDR1 is SEHNR, CDR2 FQNEAQ (reference sequence). Patients showing uncontrolled infection, other autoimmune disease, pregnancy or lactation were ineligible. Isolation of PBMCs was performed on 8.5 to 10 ml fresh peripheral blood. Amplified TCR beta CDR3 regions derived from RNA transcripts. The study used the HTBI primer set for a first-round RT-PCR of the TCR CDR3. TCRdb reanalysed the multiplex PCR reads using MiXCR and keeps one entry per CDR3 protein. The table includes around 430,000 distinct CDR3 sequences, under 15% detected once.

The source material was blood. The clonotype was recovered from a woman aged 30 to 39 with Graves' hyperthyroidism. The chain combines TRBV7-9 with TRBJ2-1, with D unresolved. This CDR3 is CASSPTFGNEQFF. As DNA, the CDR3 is TGTGCCAGCAGCCCCACTTTCGGAAATGAGCAGTTCTTC.